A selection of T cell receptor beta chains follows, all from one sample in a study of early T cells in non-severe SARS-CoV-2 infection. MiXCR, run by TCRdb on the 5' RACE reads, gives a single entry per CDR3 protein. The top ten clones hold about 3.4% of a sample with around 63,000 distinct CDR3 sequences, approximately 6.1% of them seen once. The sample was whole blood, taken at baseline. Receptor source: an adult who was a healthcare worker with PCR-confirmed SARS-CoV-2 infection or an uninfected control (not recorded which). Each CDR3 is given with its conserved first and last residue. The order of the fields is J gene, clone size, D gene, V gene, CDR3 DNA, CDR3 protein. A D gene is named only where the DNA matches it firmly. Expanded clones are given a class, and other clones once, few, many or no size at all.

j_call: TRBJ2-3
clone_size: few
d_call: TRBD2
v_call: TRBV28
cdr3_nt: TGTGCCAGCACCCCTCACGGGAGGGCCCTTGCAGATACGCAGTATTTT
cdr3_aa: CASTPHGRALADTQYF

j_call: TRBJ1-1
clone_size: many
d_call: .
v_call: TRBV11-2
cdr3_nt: TGTGCCAGCAGCTTCGAGCATTCCGAAGCTTTCTTT
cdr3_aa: CASSFEHSEAFF

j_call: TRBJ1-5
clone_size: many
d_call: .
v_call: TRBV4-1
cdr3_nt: TGCGCCAGCAGCCAAGGGCGCTCGCGCAATCAGCCCCAGCATTTT
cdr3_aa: CASSQGRSRNQPQHF

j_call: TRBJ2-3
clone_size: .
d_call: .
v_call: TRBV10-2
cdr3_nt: TGCGCCAGCAGTGACTCTCGGCCAGATACGCAGTATTTT
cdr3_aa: CASSDSRPDTQYF

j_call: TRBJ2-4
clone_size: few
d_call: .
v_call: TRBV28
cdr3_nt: TGTGCCAGCAGTCTGACAGGCTCCATAGCCAAAAACATTCAGTACTTC
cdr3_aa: CASSLTGSIAKNIQYF

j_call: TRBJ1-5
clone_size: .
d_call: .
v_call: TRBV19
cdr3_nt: TGTGCCAGTAGTATAGCCTCGACAGCCTATCAGCCCCAGCATTTT
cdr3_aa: CASSIASTAYQPQHF

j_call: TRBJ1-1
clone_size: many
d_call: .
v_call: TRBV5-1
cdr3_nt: TGCGCCAGCAGCTTGGCACAGGGCATGAACACTGAAGCTTTCTTT
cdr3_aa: CASSLAQGMNTEAFF

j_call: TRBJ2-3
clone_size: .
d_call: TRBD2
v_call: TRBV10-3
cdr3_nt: TGTGCCATCAGTCCAGGACTAGCGGGATCAGATACGCAGTATTTT
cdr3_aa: CAISPGLAGSDTQYF

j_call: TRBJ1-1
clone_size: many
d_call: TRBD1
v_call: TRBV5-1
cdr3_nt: TGCGCCAGCAGCTTACAGGGGCCGGCGAACACTGAAGCTTTCTTT
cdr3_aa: CASSLQGPANTEAFF

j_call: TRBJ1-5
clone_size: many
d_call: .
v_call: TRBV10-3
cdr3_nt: TGTGCCATCAGTTGGGAAGCTGGCAATCAGCCCCAGCATTTT
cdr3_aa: CAISWEAGNQPQHF

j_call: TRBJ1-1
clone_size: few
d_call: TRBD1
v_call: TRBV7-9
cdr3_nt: TGTGCCAGCAGCTCGAGGGGGCTGGGCCAGTTTGAAGCTTTCTTT
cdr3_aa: CASSSRGLGQFEAFF

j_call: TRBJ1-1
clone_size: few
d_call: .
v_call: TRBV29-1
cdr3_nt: TGCAGCGTTAAACGGCTGAACACTGAAGCTTTCTTT
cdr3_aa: CSVKRLNTEAFF

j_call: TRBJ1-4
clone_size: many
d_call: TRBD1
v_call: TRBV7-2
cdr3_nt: TGTGCCAGCAGCCAGGACAGGGGGCAAAAACTGTTTTTT
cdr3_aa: CASSQDRGQKLFF

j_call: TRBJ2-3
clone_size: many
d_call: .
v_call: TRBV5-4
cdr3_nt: TGTGCCAGCAGCTTGGCCCAGGGAATACAAGATACGCAGTATTTT
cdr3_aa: CASSLAQGIQDTQYF

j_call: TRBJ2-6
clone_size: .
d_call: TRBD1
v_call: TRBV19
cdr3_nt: TGTGCCAGTAGTAAAACAGGGGGCTCTGGGGCCAACGTCCTGACTTTC
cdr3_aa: CASSKTGGSGANVLTF

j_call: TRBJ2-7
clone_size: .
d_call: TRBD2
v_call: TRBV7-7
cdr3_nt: TGTGCCAGCAGCCCGGGACTAGCGGGAGACGAGCAGTACTTC
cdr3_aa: CASSPGLAGDEQYF

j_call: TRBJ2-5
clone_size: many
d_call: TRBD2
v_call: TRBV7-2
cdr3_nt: TGTGCCAGCAGCTTAGAGCTAGCGGGAGGAGAGACCCAGTACTTC
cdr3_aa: CASSLELAGGETQYF

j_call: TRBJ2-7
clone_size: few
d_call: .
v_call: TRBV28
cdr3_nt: TGTGCCAGCAGTTTGAAACAATTTCCTAGCTCCTACGAGCAGTACTTC
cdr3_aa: CASSLKQFPSSYEQYF

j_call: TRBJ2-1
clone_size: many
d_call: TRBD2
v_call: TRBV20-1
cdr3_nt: TGCAGTGCTAGGGGGCGGGAGGGAGTGAGTAATGAGCAGTTCTTC
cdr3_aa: CSARGREGVSNEQFF

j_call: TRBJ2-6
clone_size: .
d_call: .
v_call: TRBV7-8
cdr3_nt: TGTGCCAGCAGCTTAGTCGGGCGCTCTGGGGCCAACGTCCTGACTTTC
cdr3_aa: CASSLVGRSGANVLTF

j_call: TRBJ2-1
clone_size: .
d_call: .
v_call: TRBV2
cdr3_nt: TGTGCCAGCAGTGAAAACAATGAGCAGTTCTTC
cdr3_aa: CASSENNEQFF

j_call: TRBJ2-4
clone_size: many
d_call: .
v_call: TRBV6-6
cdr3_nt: TGTGCCAGCAGTCAGCGAGCCTCAGCCAAAAACATTCAGTACTTC
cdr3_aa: CASSQRASAKNIQYF

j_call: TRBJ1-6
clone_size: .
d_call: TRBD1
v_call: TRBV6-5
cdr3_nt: TGTGCCAGCGGACAGGAAATGTCACCCCTCCACTTT
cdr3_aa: CASGQEMSPLHF

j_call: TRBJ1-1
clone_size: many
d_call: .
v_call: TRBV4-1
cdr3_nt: TGCGCCAGCAGCCTCCAGCGAGCCATGAACACTGAAGCTTTCTTT
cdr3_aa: CASSLQRAMNTEAFF

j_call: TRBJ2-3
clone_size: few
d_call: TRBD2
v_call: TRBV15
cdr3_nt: TGTGCCACCAGCAGAGGGCTAGCGGGAAGAACAGATACGCAGTATTTT
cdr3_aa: CATSRGLAGRTDTQYF

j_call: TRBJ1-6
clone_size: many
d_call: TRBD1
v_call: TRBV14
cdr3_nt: TGTGCCAGCAGCCGGGGGACAGGGGGTTATTCACCCCTCCACTTT
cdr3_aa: CASSRGTGGYSPLHF

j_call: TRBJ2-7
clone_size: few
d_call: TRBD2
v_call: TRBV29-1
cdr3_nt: TGCAGCGTAACTGATCTGGGACTAGCGGGAAAGGAATTC
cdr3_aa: CSVTDLGLAGKEF

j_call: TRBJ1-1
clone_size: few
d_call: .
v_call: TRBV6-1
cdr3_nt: TGTGCCAGCTGGGGGGGAGACACTGAAGCTTTCTTT
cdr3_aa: CASWGGDTEAFF

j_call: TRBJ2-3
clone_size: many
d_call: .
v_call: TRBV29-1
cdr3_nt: TGCAGCGTTGAAGGAACTAAAACATGGGATTCAGATACGCAGTATTTT
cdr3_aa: CSVEGTKTWDSDTQYF

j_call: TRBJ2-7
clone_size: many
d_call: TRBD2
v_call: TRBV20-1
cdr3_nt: TGCAGTGCTTTAAGGACTAGCGGGAGAAGCGACGAGCAGTACTTC
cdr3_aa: CSALRTSGRSDEQYF

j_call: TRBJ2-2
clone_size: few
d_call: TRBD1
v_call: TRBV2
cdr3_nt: TGTGCCAGCAGTGCAACAGGGGCGACCGGGGAGCTGTTTTTT
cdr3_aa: CASSATGATGELFF

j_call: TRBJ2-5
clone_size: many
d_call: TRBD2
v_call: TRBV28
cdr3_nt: TGTGCCAGCAGTTTAGGATCCACTAGCGGGACAGCCCAAGAGACCCAGTACTTC
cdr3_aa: CASSLGSTSGTAQETQYF

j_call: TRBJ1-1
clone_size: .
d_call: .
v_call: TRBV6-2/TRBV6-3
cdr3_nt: TGTGCCACCGGGCGGGACACTGAAGCTTTCTTT
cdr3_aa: CATGRDTEAFF

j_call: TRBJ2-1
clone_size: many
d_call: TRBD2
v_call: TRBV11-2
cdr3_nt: TGTGCCAGCAGCCCCTCTGAGACTAGCGGACCAATGGGCTACAATGAGCAGTTCTTC
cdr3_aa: CASSPSETSGPMGYNEQFF

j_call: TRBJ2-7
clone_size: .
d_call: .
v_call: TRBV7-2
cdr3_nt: TGTGCCAGCAGCTCTCCCGGGGACGCCTACGAGCAGTACTTC
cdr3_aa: CASSSPGDAYEQYF

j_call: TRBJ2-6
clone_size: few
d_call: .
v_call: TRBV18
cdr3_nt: TGTGCCAGCTCACCGCGACAAGGCGGGGCCAACGTCCTGACTTTC
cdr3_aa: CASSPRQGGANVLTF

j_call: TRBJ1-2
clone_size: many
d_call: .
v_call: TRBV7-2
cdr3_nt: TGTGCCAGCAGCTTAGGTGGCGGGTTTGAAAGGTTAGGCTACACCTTC
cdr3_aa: CASSLGGGFERLGYTF

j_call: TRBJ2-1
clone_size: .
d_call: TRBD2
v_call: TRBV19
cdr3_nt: TGTGCCAGTAGTATGGGACTAGCGGGAGGCAATGAGCAGTTCTTC
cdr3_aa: CASSMGLAGGNEQFF

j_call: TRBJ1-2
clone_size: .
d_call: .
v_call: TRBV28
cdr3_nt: TGTGCCAGCAGCCCCTCTAACTATGGCTACACCTTC
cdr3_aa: CASSPSNYGYTF

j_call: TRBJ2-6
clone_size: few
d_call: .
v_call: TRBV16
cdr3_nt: TGTGCCAGCAGCCAATCAGGGGCCAACGTCCTGACTTTC
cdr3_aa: CASSQSGANVLTF

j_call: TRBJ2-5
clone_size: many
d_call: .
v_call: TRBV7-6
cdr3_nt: TGTGCCAGCAGCTTAGAGTCTAGCCTGAGGACCCAGTACTTC
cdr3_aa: CASSLESSLRTQYF

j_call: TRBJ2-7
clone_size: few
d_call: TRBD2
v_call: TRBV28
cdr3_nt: TGTGCCAGCAGTCCACCCATTGGGACTAGCGGGAGCTACGAGCAGTACTTC
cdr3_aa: CASSPPIGTSGSYEQYF

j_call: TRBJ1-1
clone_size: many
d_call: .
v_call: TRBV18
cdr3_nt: TGTGCCAGCTCACCACCTTCGAGTCAGAACACTGAAGCTTTCTTT
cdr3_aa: CASSPPSSQNTEAFF

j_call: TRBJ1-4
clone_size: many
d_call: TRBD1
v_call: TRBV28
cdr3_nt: TGTGCCAGCAGTGGAGACAGGGTGGGTGAAAAACTGTTTTTT
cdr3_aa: CASSGDRVGEKLFF

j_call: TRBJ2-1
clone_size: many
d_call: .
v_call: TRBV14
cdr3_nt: TGTGCCAGCAGCCACCGGGACATTAACAATGAGCAGTTCTTC
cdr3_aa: CASSHRDINNEQFF

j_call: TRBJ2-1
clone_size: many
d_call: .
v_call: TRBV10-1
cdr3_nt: TGCGCCAGCAGTGATAGAGGGAACGGTGAGCAGTTCTTC
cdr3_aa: CASSDRGNGEQFF

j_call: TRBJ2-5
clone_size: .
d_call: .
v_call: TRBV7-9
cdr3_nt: TGTGCCAGCAGCTTGCTACAGGGAATTAAATACCAAGAGACCCAGTACTTC
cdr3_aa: CASSLLQGIKYQETQYF

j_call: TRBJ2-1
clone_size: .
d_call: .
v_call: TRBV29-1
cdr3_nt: TGCAGCGTTGACCCGCAGGGGCCCATGAGGAATGAGCAGTTCTTC
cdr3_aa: CSVDPQGPMRNEQFF